The present T cell receptor beta chain was sequenced within a study of T-cell memory formation after mild COVID-19. Study-level findings and limits: Among CD4+ contracting clones, most were CM and EM, and CD8+ ones EMRA.

TCRdb ran MiXCR on the 5' RACE reads and lists one entry per CDR3 protein. The sample lists more than 300,000 distinct CDR3 sequences, 12% to 15% occurring once. A remark on this clonotype: The antigen is unknown.

The sequencing sample was made of PBMCs or a T cell subset sorted from them (not recorded which). The source is a man aged 18 to 29 who had mild COVID-19 (a few samples of this study predate the infection). Cell type and time point are not known.

CDR3 region: CASNRGLDTDTQYF. The DNA for the CDR3 is TGTGCCAGCAACAGGGGGCTAGACACAGATACGCAGTATTTT. The chain joins TRBV7-2 to TRBJ2-3, with 9 bases that match TRBD1. The CDR3 covers 14 residues. The V and J ends lost 7 bases and 2 bases, in that order; junction bases with no gene match: 4. Per the germline V gene, CDR1 is SGHTA and CDR2 is FQGNSA. Using reference TRBV7-2 and TRBJ2-3 for the parts outside the CDR3, the full variable domain is GAGVSQSPSNKVTEKGKDVELRCDPISGHTALYWYRQSLGQGLEFLIYFQGNSAPDKSGLPSDRFSAERTGGSVSTLTIQRTQQEDSAVYLCASNRGLDTDTQYFGPGTRLTVL.